The rows below give T cell receptor beta chains drawn from one sample of a study of CD8 T cells in Susac syndrome. TCRdb independently ran MiXCR on the immunoSEQ multiplex PCR reads; one entry per CDR3 protein. Of approximately 190,000 distinct CDR3 sequences in the sample, approximately 95% were seen once. Specimen: CD4+ T cells from PBMCs. These receptors were taken from a human donor in good health. CDR3s include the opening cysteine and the closing phenylalanine or tryptophan. D genes are given only for firm matches. For some rows the clone size is stated as once, few or many, or as a class when expanded; others skip it.

D gene	J gene	V gene	clone size	CDR3 DNA	CDR3 protein
-	TRBJ2-2	TRBV5-1	-	TGCGCCAGCAGCTCACACAGGTTTCAGAACACCGGGGAGCTGTTTTTT	CASSSHRFQNTGELFF
-	TRBJ1-2	TRBV20-1	-	TGCAGTGCTAGAAAATTGCGGGAAGGCTACACCTTC	CSARKLREGYTF
-	TRBJ1-6	TRBV20-1	-	TGCAGTGCTGAAGAGGTTCCGGCCCTCCACTTT	CSAEEVPALHF
-	TRBJ1-1	TRBV12-3/TRBV12-4	-	TGTGCCAGCAGTTCCAAGGGGCACGGGGCTTTCTTT	CASSSKGHGAFF
-	TRBJ2-2	TRBV3-1	-	TGTGCCAGCAGCCTCCACCGGGCAGGAGCCATCACCGGGGAGCTGTTTTTT	CASSLHRAGAITGELFF
-	TRBJ2-6	TRBV11-2	-	TGTGCCAGCAGCACCTCAGGGACTGGGGCCAACGTCCTGACTTTC	CASSTSGTGANVLTF
-	TRBJ1-2	TRBV18	-	TGTGCCAGCTCACTTAAAACGGCCCGCCGGGGGCAGCGTGGCTACACCTTC	CASSLKTARRGQRGYTF
TRBD2	TRBJ2-1	TRBV7-3	few	TGTGCCAGCAGCTACGGGAGGGGACGACAGTTCTTC	CASSYGRGRQFF
-	TRBJ2-5	TRBV6-5	-	TGTGCCAGCAGCTCGTCGAGAAGGGGAGTAGAGACCCAGTACTTC	CASSSSRRGVETQYF
-	TRBJ1-2	TRBV7-9	-	TGTGCCAGCAGCTTAGGACAGGTCCTCTACTATGGCTACACCTTC	CASSLGQVLYYGYTF
TRBD1	TRBJ2-7	TRBV6-2/TRBV6-3	-	TGTGCCAGCAGTTACTCGTCACAGGGGCACGAGCAGTACTTC	CASSYSSQGHEQYF
-	TRBJ1-1	TRBV5-1	-	TGCGCCAGCAGCGAGATAGCTGGGGTCACTGAAGCTTTCTTT	CASSEIAGVTEAFF
TRBD2	TRBJ2-5	TRBV3-1	-	TGTGCCAGCAGCCAATCTATCGGGGGGGCCTATGAGACCCAGTACTTC	CASSQSIGGAYETQYF
-	TRBJ1-1	TRBV27	-	TGTGCCAGCAGTTTCCGGGACCTGAACACTGAAGCTTTCTTT	CASSFRDLNTEAFF
TRBD1	TRBJ1-5	TRBV7-9	-	TGTGCCAGCAGCTCGTCTGGACAGGGGGCACGACTGCCCCAGCATTTT	CASSSSGQGARLPQHF
-	TRBJ2-2	TRBV28	-	TGTGCCAGCAGTTTAGCTGGGTTCGACACCGGGGAGCTGTTTTTT	CASSLAGFDTGELFF
-	TRBJ1-2	TRBV6-1	-	TGTGCCAGCAGGCCGGACCCGGTCGGGAACTATGGCTACACCTTC	CASRPDPVGNYGYTF
-	TRBJ2-3	TRBV12-3/TRBV12-4	many	TGTGCCAGCAGCTTGGCAGATACGCAGTATTTT	CASSLADTQYF
-	TRBJ2-5	TRBV6-6	-	TGTGCCAGCAGAAAGACAGAAGAGACCCAGTACTTC	CASRKTEETQYF
TRBD1	TRBJ1-4	TRBV19	-	TGTGCCAGTAGTATAATTGTACAGGGGGCCGCAACTAATGAAAAACTGTTTTTT	CASSIIVQGAATNEKLFF
-	TRBJ2-5	TRBV7-9	-	TGTGCCAGCAGCTTTTCCTGGGGCCGCGAAGGGACCCAGTACTTC	CASSFSWGREGTQYF
-	TRBJ1-1	TRBV12-3/TRBV12-4	-	TGTGCCAGCAGTTCCGCGGCACCCCAGGGGACTGAAGCTTTCTTT	CASSSAAPQGTEAFF
-	TRBJ2-6	TRBV6-2/TRBV6-3	-	TGTGCCAGCAGTTATTGGTCTGGGGCCAACGTCCTGACTTTC	CASSYWSGANVLTF
TRBD1	TRBJ1-3	TRBV12-3/TRBV12-4	-	TGTGCCAGCAGTTGGGCGACAGGGACTGGAAACACCATATATTTT	CASSWATGTGNTIYF
-	TRBJ1-5	TRBV20-1	-	TGCAGTGCTAGAGATTGGCCCGTTGAGCATTTT	CSARDWPVEHF
-	TRBJ1-5	TRBV28	-	TGTGCCAGCAGCCCAAGGGAGAGGGGGGGCTACAATCAGCCCCAGCATTTT	CASSPRERGGYNQPQHF
-	TRBJ1-2	TRBV29-1	once	TGCAGCGCCGATGGTCAGGGGTCGAGAGGCTACACCTTC	CSADGQGSRGYTF
-	TRBJ2-7	TRBV5-1	-	TGCGCCAGCAGCCCCCCCCGGCCCAGACCTGACGAGCAGTACTTC	CASSPPRPRPDEQYF
-	TRBJ2-6	TRBV18	-	TGTGCCAGCTCACCTTACAGGGTTAGCTCTGGGGCCAACGTCCTGACTTTC	CASSPYRVSSGANVLTF
-	TRBJ2-5	TRBV18	-	TGTGCCAGCTCACCAAGGGCGGCTTCAGAGACCCAGTACTTC	CASSPRAASETQYF
-	TRBJ2-2	TRBV5-4	once	TGTGCCAGCAGCTTGGGCCTGGGCCAGGCGGACACCGGGGAGCTGTTTTTT	CASSLGLGQADTGELFF
TRBD1	TRBJ2-4	TRBV2	-	TGTGCCAGCAGTGGACAGGGACAAGCCAAAAACATTCAGTACTTC	CASSGQGQAKNIQYF
TRBD1	TRBJ2-3	TRBV19	once	TGTGCCAGTAGTACCGGACAGGGTTCCTTCACAGATACGCAGTATTTT	CASSTGQGSFTDTQYF
-	TRBJ1-5	TRBV10-3	-	TGTGCCATCAGTGAGTCCCTCCAATCGACCCAGCATTTT	CAISESLQSTQHF
-	TRBJ2-2	TRBV5-1	-	TGCGCCAGCAGCCCACAGGGTTACACCGGGGAGCTGTTTTTT	CASSPQGYTGELFF
-	TRBJ2-7	TRBV6-5	-	TGTGCCAGCAGTCCTACAGCCCCAGGGGGGTACGAGCAGTACTTC	CASSPTAPGGYEQYF
TRBD1	TRBJ1-2	TRBV3-1	-	TGTGCCAGCAGCCGTATTCCGGGACAGGTTAATGGCTACACCTTC	CASSRIPGQVNGYTF
TRBD1	TRBJ1-2	TRBV5-1	-	TGCGCCAGCAGCTCGACCGGGACAGGGAGTGGCTACACCTTC	CASSSTGTGSGYTF